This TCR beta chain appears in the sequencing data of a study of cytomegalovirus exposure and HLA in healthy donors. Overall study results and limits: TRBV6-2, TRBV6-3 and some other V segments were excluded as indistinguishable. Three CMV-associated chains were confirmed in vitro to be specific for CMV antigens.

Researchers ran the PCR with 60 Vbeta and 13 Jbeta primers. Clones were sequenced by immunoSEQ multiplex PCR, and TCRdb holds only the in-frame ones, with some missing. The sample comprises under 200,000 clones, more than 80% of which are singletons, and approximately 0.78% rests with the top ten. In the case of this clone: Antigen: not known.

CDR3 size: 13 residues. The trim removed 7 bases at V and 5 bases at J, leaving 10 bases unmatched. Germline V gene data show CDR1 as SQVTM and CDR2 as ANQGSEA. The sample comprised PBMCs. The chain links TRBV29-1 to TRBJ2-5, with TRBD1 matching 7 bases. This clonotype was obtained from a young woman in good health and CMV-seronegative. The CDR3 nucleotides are TGCAGCGCGATACAGGGGATCCAGGAGACCCAGTACTTC. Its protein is CSAIQGIQETQYF. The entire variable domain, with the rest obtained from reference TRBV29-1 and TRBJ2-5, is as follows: SAVISQKPSRDICQRGTSLTIQCQVDSQVTMMFWYRQQPGQSLTLIATANQGSEATYESGFVIDKFPISRPNLTFSTLTVSNMSPEDSSIYLCSAIQGIQETQYFGPGTRLLVL.